The 10 T cell receptor beta chains listed next were all sequenced from one sample in a study of metastatic and nonmetastatic thyroid tumors. Every patient underwent thyroid surgery untreated. From the PCR reads, TCRdb re-called clones with MiXCR. The sample yields 20,000 to 25,000 clones, 18% seen once. Source material: adjacent normal tissue. All receptors derive from a male donor with papillary thyroid cancer or a benign thyroid nodule (not recorded which). Some clones in this sample may be carry-over from other donors' samples.

The table lists this clone with many counts. The chain couples TRBV18 to TRBJ1-1; D not certain. The V end was cut by 6 bases, the J end by 1 base, with 15 bases between. Germline assignment: CDR1 KGHSH and CDR2 LQKENI. The CDR3 has 15 residues. The CDR3 protein is CASSDLGVENTEAFF. The CDR3 DNA reads TGTGCCAGCTCGGACCTCGGGGTTGAGAACACTGAAGCTTTCTTT.

In this sample, this clone turned up many times. The chain carries TRBV7-3 and TRBJ2-1; 15 positions agree with TRBD2. The V and J ends lost 5 bases and 8 bases, in that order; junction bases with no gene match: 7. Germline V gene data show CDR1 as SGHTA and CDR2 as FQGTGA. The CDR3 totals 16 residues. The CDR3 reads CASSPGTSGRRDEQFF. CDR3 DNA: TGTGCCAGCAGCCCCGGGACTAGCGGGAGGAGGGATGAGCAGTTCTTC.

This chain uses TRBV7-2 with TRBJ1-1; unclear D gene. Germline V lookup: CDR1 SGHTA, CDR2 FQGNSA. The CDR3 loop spans 12 amino acids. Deletions cut 1 base from V and 6 bases from J, with 6 bases between. CDR3 amino acids: CASSLGWSEAFF. DNA of the CDR3: TGTGCCAGCAGCTTAGGTTGGTCTGAAGCTTTCTTT. Together with reference TRBV7-2 and TRBJ1-1, the CDR3 gives the full variable domain: GAGVSQSPSNKVTEKGKDVELRCDPISGHTALYWYRQSLGQGLEFLIYFQGNSAPDKSGLPSDRFSAERTGGSVSTLTIQRTQQEDSAVYLCASSLGWSEAFFGQGTRLTVV.

By frequency in the sample, this clone is medium-sized. V is TRBV6-1 and J is TRBJ2-7, with 7 positions matching TRBD1. Germline-derived CDR1 and CDR2 are MNHNS and SASEGT. This CDR3 comprises 15 residues. V trimming: 6 bases; J trimming: 3 bases; junction bases outside the gene matches: 11. The CDR3 is CASRERDSYYYEQYF. CDR3 DNA: TGTGCCAGCAGGGAAAGGGACAGCTACTACTACGAGCAGTACTTC.

This clone was detected many times. The CDR3 region has the DNA TGTGCCAGCAGCCTGACTAGCGGGGCAGATACGCAGTATTTT. This translates into CASSLTSGADTQYF. The chain couples TRBV27 to TRBJ2-3, with 11 bases lining up with TRBD2. CDR1 and CDR2 (germline): MNHEY, SMNVEV (reference sequence). The CDR3 extends over 14 amino acids. Trimming took 6 bases from V and 4 from J; bases not matched to a gene: 3.

This clone was detected ten times or more. The CDR3 is CASSQETDRGEQFF. The CDR3 coding sequence is TGCGCCAGCAGCCAAGAGACCGACAGGGGAGAGCAGTTCTTC. This chain links TRBV4-3 with TRBJ2-1, with 8 bases lining up with TRBD1. V lost 0 bases to trimming and J lost 10 bases; unmatched junction nucleotides: 5. Germline CDR1 is LGHNA and CDR2 is YSLEER. The CDR3 consists of 14 residues.

In its sample, this clone is medium-sized. J is TRBJ1-2 and V is TRBV6-2 or TRBV6-3; TRBD1 might be the D (6 bases). From germline, CDR1 is MNHEY and CDR2 SVGEGT. V was clipped by 6 bases and J by 2 bases, with 13 bases between them. CDR3 length: 14 residues. CDR3 sequence (DNA): TGTGCCAGCAGCATGAGGGGGGAGAACTATGGCTACACCTTC. Protein sequence: CASSMRGENYGYTF.

In this sample, this clone turned up a few times. This may be a read error, as it is one base from a much larger clone. V usage is TRBV15 and J usage is TRBJ1-3, with a weak D call TRBD1 (5 bases). CDR3 length equals 16 residues. V was cut by 4 bases and J by 4 bases, with 17 bases left in between. Germline CDR1 LNHNV, CDR2 YYDKDF (reference sequence). The CDR3 nucleotides are TGTGCCACCAGCACGGGGGGTGCCTGGGCGGGAAACACCATATATTTT. Translated: CATSTGGAWAGNTIYF.

This clone appeared many times. The gene calls are TRBV5-6 and TRBJ2-5; 16 positions match TRBD2. This CDR3 region has 16 residues. The germline CDR1 and CDR2 sequences are SGHDT and YYEEEE. The V and J ends lost 3 bases and 5 bases, in that order; junction bases with no gene match: 4. The CDR3 loop is CASSWGLAGGLETQYF. CDR3 bases: TGTGCCAGCAGCTGGGGACTAGCGGGGGGGTTGGAGACCCAGTACTTC.

This clone showed up just a few times. The genes are TRBV6-2 or TRBV6-3 and TRBJ2-5; D gene uncertain. The V gene's germline CDR1 is MNHEY and CDR2 SVGEGT. The length of the CDR3 is 11 residues. V was shortened by 11 bases and J by 2 bases, with 9 bases between the two germline ends. This CDR3 is CAGWEQETQYF. In DNA, the CDR3 is TGTGCCGGCTGGGAACAAGAGACCCAGTACTTC.